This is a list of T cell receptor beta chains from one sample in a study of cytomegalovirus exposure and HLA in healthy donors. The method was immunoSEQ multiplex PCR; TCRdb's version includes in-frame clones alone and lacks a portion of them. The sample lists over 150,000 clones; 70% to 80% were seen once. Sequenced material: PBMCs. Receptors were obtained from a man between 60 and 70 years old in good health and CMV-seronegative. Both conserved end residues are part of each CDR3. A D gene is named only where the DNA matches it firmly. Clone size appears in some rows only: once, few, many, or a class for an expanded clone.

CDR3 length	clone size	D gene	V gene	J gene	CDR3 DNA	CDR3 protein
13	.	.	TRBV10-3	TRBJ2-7	TGTGCCATCATGACTGGGGGCTCCTACGAGCAGTACTTC	CAIMTGGSYEQYF
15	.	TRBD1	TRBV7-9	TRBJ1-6	TGTGCCAGCAGCTGGATTGGGACAGCTAATTCACCCCTCCACTTT	CASSWIGTANSPLHF
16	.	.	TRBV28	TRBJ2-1	TGTGCCAGCAGGCAACGGCTTGCGGGCGGCTTAAATGAGCAGTTCTTC	CASRQRLAGGLNEQFF
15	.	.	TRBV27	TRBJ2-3	TGTGCCAGCAGTTATAGCGAACTTAGCACAGATACGCAGTATTTT	CASSYSELSTDTQYF
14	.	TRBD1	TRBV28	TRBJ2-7	TGTGCCAGCTCGGAAGGACAGGGTATCTACGGGCAGTACTTC	CASSEGQGIYGQYF
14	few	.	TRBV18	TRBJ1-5	TGTGCCAGCTCACCAGGGGGGGGCGGTCAGCCCCAGCATTTT	CASSPGGGGQPQHF
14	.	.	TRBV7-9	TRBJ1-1	TGTGCCAGCAGCTTCTCTTTGGGAGACACTGAAGCTTTCTTT	CASSFSLGDTEAFF
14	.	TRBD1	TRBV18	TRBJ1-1	TGTGCCAGCTCACTGGACAGGGTATGGACTGAAGCTTTCTTT	CASSLDRVWTEAFF
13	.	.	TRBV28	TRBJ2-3	TGTGCCAGCAGTCGGGACTCTACAGATACGCAGTATTTT	CASSRDSTDTQYF
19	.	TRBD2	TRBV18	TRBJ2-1	TGTGCCAGCTCATCCCGACTAGCGGGAGAAGCTAGGTCCTACAATGAGCAGTTCTTC	CASSSRLAGEARSYNEQFF
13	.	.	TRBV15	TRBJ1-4	TGTGCCACCAGCAGACCATCAGGGGAAAAACTGTTTTTT	CATSRPSGEKLFF
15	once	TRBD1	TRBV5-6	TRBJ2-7	TGTGCCAGCAGCTGGCTGGGGACAGGGGTATACGAGCAGTACTTC	CASSWLGTGVYEQYF
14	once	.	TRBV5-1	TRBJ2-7	TGCGCCAGCAGCTTGAATCGGGACACCAGCTCCGAGGACTTC	CASSLNRDTSSEDF
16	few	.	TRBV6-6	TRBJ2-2	TGTGCCAGCAGTTACGGGGGGACAGCGAACACCGGGGAGCTGTTTTTT	CASSYGGTANTGELFF
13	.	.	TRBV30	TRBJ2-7	TGTGCCTGGAGTGTGGGCCACTCAGACGAGCAGTACTTC	CAWSVGHSDEQYF
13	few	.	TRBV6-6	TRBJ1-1	TGTGCCAGCAGTCGACAGAAGAACACTGAAGCTTTCTTT	CASSRQKNTEAFF
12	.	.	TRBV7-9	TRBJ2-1	TGTTCCAGCAGCATCAGGGGTAATGAGCAGTTCTTC	CSSSIRGNEQFF
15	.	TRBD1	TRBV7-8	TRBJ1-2	TGTGCCAGCAGCTTAGGACAGGGGCCTGTCTATGGCTACACCTTC	CASSLGQGPVYGYTF
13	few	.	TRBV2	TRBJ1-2	TGTGCCAGCAGTGAAGCGCTTCTATATGGCTACACCTTC	CASSEALLYGYTF
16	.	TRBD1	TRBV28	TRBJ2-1	TGTGCCAGCAGTTTAGGGACAGGGAACTCCTACAATGAGCAGTTCTTC	CASSLGTGNSYNEQFF
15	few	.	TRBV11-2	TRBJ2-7	TGTGCCAGCAGCTTAGAGAGTCCAGCGGCCTACGAGCAGTACTTC	CASSLESPAAYEQYF
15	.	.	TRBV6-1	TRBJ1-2	TGTGCCAGCAGTGAATTGGTGGGGCAGAGCTATGGCTACACCTTC	CASSELVGQSYGYTF
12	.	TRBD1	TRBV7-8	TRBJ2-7	TGTGCCAGCAGCACAGGGGGGTCCTCCCGATACTTC	CASSTGGSSRYF
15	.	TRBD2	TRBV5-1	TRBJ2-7	TGCGCCAGCAGCTTGGTCGCTAGCGGGATCGACGAGCAGTACTTC	CASSLVASGIDEQYF
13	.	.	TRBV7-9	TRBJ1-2	TGTGCCAGCAGCTCGCTGACAGGCTATGGCTACACCTTC	CASSSLTGYGYTF
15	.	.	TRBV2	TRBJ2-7	TGTGCCAGCAGTGAAGGGAACAGGGTCCCCTACGAGCAGTACTTC	CASSEGNRVPYEQYF
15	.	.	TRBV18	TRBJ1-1	TGTGCCAGCTCACCATTACCGGGAAGGAACACTGAAGCTTTCTTT	CASSPLPGRNTEAFF
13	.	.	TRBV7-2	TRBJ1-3	TGTGCCAGCAGCATAGGGGGGGTTAACACCATATATTTT	CASSIGGVNTIYF
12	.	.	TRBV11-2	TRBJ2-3	TGTGCCAGCAGCTTCGGGACAGATACGCAGTATTTT	CASSFGTDTQYF
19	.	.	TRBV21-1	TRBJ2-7	TGTGCCAGCAGCAACGCAGACCTTTTGGGACAGGCTACCTCCTACGAGCAGTACTTC	CASSNADLLGQATSYEQYF
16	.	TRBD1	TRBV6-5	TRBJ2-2	TGTGCCAGCAGTTCCCCAGCCAGGGGGCGCACCGGGGAGCTGTTTTTT	CASSSPARGRTGELFF
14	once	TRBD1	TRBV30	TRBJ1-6	TGTGCCTGGCGGGACAGGGGGAACAATTCACCCCTCCACTTT	CAWRDRGNNSPLHF
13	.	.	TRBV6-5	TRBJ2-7	TGTGCCAGCAGTTACAAAGCTTCCTACGAGCAGTACTTC	CASSYKASYEQYF
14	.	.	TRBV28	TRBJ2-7	TGTGCCAGCAGTTTATTTCGGGGTGGAGGCGAGCAGTACTTC	CASSLFRGGGEQYF
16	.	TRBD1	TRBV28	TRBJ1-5	TGTGCCAGCACAATGGAGGGACAGGGAGGAATTCAGCCCCAGCATTTT	CASTMEGQGGIQPQHF
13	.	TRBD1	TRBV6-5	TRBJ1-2	TGTGCCAGCAGTCGGGGACAGGACTATGGCTACACCTTC	CASSRGQDYGYTF
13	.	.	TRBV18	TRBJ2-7	TGTGCCAGCTCACCAACAGGGCGGTACGAGCAGTACTTC	CASSPTGRYEQYF
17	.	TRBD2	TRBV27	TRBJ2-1	TGTGCCAGCAGTTTTGGATCGGGACTAGCGGGGATCAATGAGCAGTTCTTC	CASSFGSGLAGINEQFF
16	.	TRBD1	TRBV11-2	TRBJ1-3	TGTGCCAGCAGCTCCTCCAGACAGGGGGCAAGAAACACCATATATTTT	CASSSSRQGARNTIYF
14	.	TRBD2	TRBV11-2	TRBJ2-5	TGTGCCAGCAGACAACGTAGGGGAGGGGAGACCCAGTACTTC	CASRQRRGGETQYF
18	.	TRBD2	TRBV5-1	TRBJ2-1	TGCGCCAGCAGCTTGGTGGGTAGCGGGGAACTCACCTACAATGAGCAGTTCTTC	CASSLVGSGELTYNEQFF
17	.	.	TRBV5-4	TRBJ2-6	TGTGCCAGCAGCTTTCCCGGTCAGGGTTCTGGGGCCAACGTCCTGACTTTC	CASSFPGQGSGANVLTF
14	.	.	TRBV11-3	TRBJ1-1	TGTGCCAGCAGCCGATCCCGTAGGGGCACTGAAGCTTTCTTT	CASSRSRRGTEAFF
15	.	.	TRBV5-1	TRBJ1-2	TGCGCCAGCAGCTTGGACAGGGATTATGGCTATGGCTACACCTTC	CASSLDRDYGYGYTF
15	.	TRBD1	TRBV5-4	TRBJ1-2	TGTGCCAGCGTCGAGAACAGGGGATTATCCTATGGCTACACCTTC	CASVENRGLSYGYTF
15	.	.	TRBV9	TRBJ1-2	TGTGCCAGCAGCGTAGTAACTCTTGATAACTATGGCTACACCTTC	CASSVVTLDNYGYTF
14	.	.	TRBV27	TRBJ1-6	TGTGCCAGCAGCCGAGGCGGGAACAATTCACCCCTCCACTTT	CASSRGGNNSPLHF
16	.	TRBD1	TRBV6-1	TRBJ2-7	TGTGCCAGCAGTGAATCATCCGGGGACAGGGCCTACGAGCAGTACTTC	CASSESSGDRAYEQYF
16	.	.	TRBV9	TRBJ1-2	TGTGCCAGCAGCGTACATATTAGCGGGGCTTCGGGGGGCTACACCTTC	CASSVHISGASGGYTF
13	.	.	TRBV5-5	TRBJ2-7	TGTGCCAGCAGCTTGGCGGGGAACTACGAGCAGTACTTC	CASSLAGNYEQYF
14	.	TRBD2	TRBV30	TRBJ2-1	TGTGCACTGACTAGCGGTTACTCCTACAATGAGCAGTTCTTC	CALTSGYSYNEQFF
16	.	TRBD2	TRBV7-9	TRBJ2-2	TGTGCCAGCAGCCGTCCCGGCGGGGGGTACACCGGGGAGCTGTTTTTT	CASSRPGGGYTGELFF
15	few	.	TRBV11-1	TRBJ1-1	TGTGCCAGCAGCTTAGGGACAGCGATGAACACTGAAGCTTTCTTT	CASSLGTAMNTEAFF
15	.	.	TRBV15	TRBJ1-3	TGTGCCACCAGTCAGGGCCTCAGCTCTGGAAACACCATATATTTT	CATSQGLSSGNTIYF
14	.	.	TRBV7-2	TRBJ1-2	TGTGCCAGCAGCCAGGGGCAGGGAGACTATGGCTACACCTTC	CASSQGQGDYGYTF
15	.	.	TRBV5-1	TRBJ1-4	TGCGCCAGCAGCCGTGGCCTTGCAACTAATGAAAAACTGTTTTTT	CASSRGLATNEKLFF
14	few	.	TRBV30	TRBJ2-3	TGTGCCTGGGGAACAGGGACGGGCACAGATACGCAGTATTTT	CAWGTGTGTDTQYF
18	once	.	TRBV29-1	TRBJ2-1	TGCAGCGTTGAAAGAGGGGGCGGGTTTGCGGGAGGAATAAATGAGCAGTTCTTC	CSVERGGGFAGGINEQFF
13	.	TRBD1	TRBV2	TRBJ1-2	TGTGCCAGCAGTCCGACAGGGGGTTATGGCTACACCTTC	CASSPTGGYGYTF